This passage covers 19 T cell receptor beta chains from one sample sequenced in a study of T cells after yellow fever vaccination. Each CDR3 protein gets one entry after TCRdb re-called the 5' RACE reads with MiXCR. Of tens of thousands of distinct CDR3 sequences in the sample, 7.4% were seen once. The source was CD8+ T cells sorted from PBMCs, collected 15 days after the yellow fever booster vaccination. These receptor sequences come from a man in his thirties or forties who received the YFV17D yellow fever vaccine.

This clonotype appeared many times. CDR3 in amino acids: CAWDRDSSPGELFF. Here the CDR3 DNA reads TGTGCCTGGGACCGGGACTCTAGTCCCGGGGAGCTGTTTTTT. The rearrangement joins TRBV30 to TRBJ2-2, with a possible D match to TRBD2 (6 bases). V was cut by 5 bases and J by 6 bases, with 16 bases left in between. From germline, CDR1 is GTSNPN and CDR2 SVGIG (reference sequence). This CDR3 region has 14 residues. The variable domain in full, completed from reference TRBV30 and TRBJ2-2, reads SQTIHQWPATLVQPVGSPLSLECTVEGTSNPNLYWYRQAAGRGLQLLFYSVGIGQISSEVPQNLSASRPQDRQFILSSKKLLLSDSGFYLCAWDRDSSPGELFFGEGSRLTVL.

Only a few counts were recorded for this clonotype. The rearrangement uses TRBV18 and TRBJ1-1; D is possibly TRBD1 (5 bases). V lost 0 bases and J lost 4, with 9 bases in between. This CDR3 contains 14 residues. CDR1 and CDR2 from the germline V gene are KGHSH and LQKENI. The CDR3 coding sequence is TGTGCCAGCTCACCACCGGGGCACCTCACTGAAGCTTTCTTT. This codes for CASSPPGHLTEAFF. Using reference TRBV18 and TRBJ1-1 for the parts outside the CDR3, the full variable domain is NAGVMQNPRHLVRRRGQEARLRCSPMKGHSHVYWYRQLPEEGLKFMVYLQKENIIDESGMPKERFSAEFPKEGPSILRIQQVVRGDSAAYFCASSPPGHLTEAFFGQGTRLTVV.

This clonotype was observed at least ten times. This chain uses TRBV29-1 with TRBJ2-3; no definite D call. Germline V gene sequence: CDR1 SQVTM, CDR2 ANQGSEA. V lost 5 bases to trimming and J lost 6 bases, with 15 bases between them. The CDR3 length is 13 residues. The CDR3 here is CSVPQASPDTQYF. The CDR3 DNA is TGCAGCGTTCCCCAGGCGAGCCCTGATACGCAGTATTTT.

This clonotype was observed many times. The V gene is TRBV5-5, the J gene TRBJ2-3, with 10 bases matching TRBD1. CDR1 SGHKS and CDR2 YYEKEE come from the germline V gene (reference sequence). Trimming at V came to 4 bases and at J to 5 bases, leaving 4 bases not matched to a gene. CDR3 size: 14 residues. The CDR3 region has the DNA TGTGCCAGCAGCACCGGACAGGGGGTAGATACGCAGTATTTT. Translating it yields CASSTGQGVDTQYF.

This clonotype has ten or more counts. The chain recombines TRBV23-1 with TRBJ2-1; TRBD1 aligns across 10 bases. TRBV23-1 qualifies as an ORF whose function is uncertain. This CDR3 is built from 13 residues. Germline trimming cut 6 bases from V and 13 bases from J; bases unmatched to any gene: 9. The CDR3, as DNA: TGCGCCAGCAGCCGGGACAGGGGTTGTTTCCAGTTCTTC. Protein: CASSRDRGCFQFF.

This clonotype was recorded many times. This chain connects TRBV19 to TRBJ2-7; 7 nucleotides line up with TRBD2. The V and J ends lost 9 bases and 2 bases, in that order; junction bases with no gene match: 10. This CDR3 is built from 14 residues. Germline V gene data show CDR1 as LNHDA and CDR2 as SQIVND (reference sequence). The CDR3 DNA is TGTGCCAGCTCCGTGGGAGGGGCAGCCTACGAGCAGTACTTC. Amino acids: CASSVGGAAYEQYF. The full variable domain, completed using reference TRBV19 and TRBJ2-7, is DGGITQSPKYLFRKEGQNVTLSCEQNLNHDAMYWYRQDPGQGLRLIYYSQIVNDFQKGDIAEGYSVSREKKESFPLTVTSAQKNPTAFYLCASSVGGAAYEQYFGPGTRLTVT.

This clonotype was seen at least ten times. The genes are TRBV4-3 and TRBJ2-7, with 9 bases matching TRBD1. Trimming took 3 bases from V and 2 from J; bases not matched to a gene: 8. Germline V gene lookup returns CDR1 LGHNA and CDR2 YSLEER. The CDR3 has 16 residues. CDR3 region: CASSQGQGVRTYEQYF. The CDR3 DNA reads TGCGCCAGCAGCCAGGGACAGGGCGTCCGTACCTACGAGCAGTACTTC.

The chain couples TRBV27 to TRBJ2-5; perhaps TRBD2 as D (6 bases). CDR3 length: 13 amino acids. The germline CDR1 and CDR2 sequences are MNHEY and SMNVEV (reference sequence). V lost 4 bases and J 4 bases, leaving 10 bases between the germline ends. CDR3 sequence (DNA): TGTGCCAGCAGTTCTGGAGGGATAGAGACCCAGTACTTC. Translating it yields CASSSGGIETQYF.

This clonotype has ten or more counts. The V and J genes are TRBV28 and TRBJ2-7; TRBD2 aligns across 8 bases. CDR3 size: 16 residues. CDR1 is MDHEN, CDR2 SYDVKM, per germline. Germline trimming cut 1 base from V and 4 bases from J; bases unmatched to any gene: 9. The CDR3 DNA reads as TGTGCCAGCAGTTTATTTGCTGCGGGGGGCGCGTACGAGCAGTACTTC. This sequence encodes CASSLFAAGGAYEQYF.

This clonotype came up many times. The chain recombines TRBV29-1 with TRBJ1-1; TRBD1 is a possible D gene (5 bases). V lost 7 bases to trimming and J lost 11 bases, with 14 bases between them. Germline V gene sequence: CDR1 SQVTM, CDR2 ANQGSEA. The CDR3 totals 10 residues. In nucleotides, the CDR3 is TGCAGCGGAGACGATAGGGGCGCTTTCTTT. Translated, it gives CSGDDRGAFF.

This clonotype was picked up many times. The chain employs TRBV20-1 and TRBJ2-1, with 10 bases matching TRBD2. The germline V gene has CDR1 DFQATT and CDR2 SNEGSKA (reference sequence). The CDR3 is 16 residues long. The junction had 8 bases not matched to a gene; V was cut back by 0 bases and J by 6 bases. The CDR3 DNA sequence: TGCAGTGCTAGAGATCCCCTAGCGGGAGCTGGCAATGAGCAGTTCTTC. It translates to CSARDPLAGAGNEQFF.

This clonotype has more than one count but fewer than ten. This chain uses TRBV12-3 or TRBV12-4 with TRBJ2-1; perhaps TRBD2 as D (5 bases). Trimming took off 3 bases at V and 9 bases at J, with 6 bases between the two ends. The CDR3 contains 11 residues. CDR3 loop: CASSFGVEQFF. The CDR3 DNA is TGTGCCAGCAGTTTCGGGGTTGAGCAGTTCTTC.

The CDR3 reads CASSGDGQGDTEAFF. The CDR3 coding sequence is TGTGCCAGCAGTGGGGATGGACAGGGGGACACTGAAGCTTTCTTT. V gene TRBV2 combines with J gene TRBJ1-1; 10 bases map to TRBD1. The CDR3 is 15 amino acids. After removal of 4 bases from V and 3 bases from J, the junction contained 5 bases not matched to a gene. Germline CDR1 is SNHLY and CDR2 is FYNNEI.

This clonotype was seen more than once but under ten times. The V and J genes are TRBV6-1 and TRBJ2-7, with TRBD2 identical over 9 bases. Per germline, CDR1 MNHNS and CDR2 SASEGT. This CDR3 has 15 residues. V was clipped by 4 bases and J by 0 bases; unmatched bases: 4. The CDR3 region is CASSVISGSSYEQYF. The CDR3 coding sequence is TGTGCCAGCAGTGTTATTAGCGGGAGCTCCTACGAGCAGTACTTC.

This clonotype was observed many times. In DNA, the CDR3 is TGTGCCAGCAGTTACGTGTTACGGAGCGGGAGGGCCGGCGGGGAGCTGTTTTTT. Amino acid sequence: CASSYVLRSGRAGGELFF. This rearrangement joins TRBV6-2 or TRBV6-3 to TRBJ2-2; 10 bases are a match to TRBD2. The CDR3 sequence is 18 residues long. With 2 bases clipped from V and 7 bases from J, the junction kept 13 bases outside the gene matches. Germline V CDR1 and CDR2: MNHEY, SVGEGT.

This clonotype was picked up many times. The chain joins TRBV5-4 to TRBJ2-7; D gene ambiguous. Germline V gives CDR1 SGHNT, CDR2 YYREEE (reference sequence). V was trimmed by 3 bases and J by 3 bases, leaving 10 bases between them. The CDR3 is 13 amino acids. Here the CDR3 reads CASSSAQDYEQYF. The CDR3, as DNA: TGTGCCAGCAGCTCCGCGCAGGACTACGAGCAGTACTTC.

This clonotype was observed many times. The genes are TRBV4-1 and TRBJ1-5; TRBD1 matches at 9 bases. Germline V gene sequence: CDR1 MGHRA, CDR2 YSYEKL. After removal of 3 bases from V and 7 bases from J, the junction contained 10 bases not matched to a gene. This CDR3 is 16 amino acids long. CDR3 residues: CASSQGDRVLNQPQHF. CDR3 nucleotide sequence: TGCGCCAGCAGCCAGGGGGACAGGGTTTTGAACCAGCCCCAGCATTTT.

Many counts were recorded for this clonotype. CDR3 loop: CSASLWGAAYNEQFF. The DNA for the CDR3 is TGCAGTGCTTCCCTCTGGGGGGCGGCCTACAATGAGCAGTTCTTC. The rearrangement joins TRBV20-1 to TRBJ2-1; D may be TRBD1 or TRBD2 (6 bases each). The CDR3 spans 15 residues. Germline V gene lookup returns CDR1 DFQATT and CDR2 SNEGSKA (reference sequence). V lost 5 bases, J lost 2 bases, and 16 bases lay in between.

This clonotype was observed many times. In DNA form, the CDR3 reads TGTGCCAGCAGTAGCGGGAGACTACTCGAGCAGTACTTC. Encoded protein: CASSSGRLLEQYF. The gene calls are TRBV6-1 and TRBJ2-7; 8 nucleotides align to TRBD2. This CDR3 contains 13 residues. CDR1 and CDR2 (germline): MNHNS, SASEGT. Trimming cost V 5 bases and J 6 bases; bases outside gene matches: 6.